This T cell receptor (beta chain) came from a study of blood T cell repertoires in COVID-19. Across the study: Sites across the United States, Italy and Spain contributed samples from acute and convalescent COVID-19.

Sequencing was performed with immunoSEQ multiplex PCR; in TCRdb, only in-frame clones are kept and a portion is missing. The sample includes some 130,000 clones, about 72% of them seen just once. Germline-derived CDR1 and CDR2 are KGHDR and SFDVKD. V trimming: 8 bases; J trimming: 3 bases; junction bases outside the gene matches: 2. The CDR3 has 13 amino acids. This clone was seen once. This TCR was recovered from a man between 60 and 70 years old who had recovered from COVID-19. The chain employs TRBV24-1 and TRBJ1-1, with 10 bases identical to TRBD1. The material sequenced was peripheral blood. The CDR3 DNA follows: TGTGCCACCATCGGACAGGGGGACACTGAAGCTTTCTTT. Protein: CATIGQGDTEAFF.